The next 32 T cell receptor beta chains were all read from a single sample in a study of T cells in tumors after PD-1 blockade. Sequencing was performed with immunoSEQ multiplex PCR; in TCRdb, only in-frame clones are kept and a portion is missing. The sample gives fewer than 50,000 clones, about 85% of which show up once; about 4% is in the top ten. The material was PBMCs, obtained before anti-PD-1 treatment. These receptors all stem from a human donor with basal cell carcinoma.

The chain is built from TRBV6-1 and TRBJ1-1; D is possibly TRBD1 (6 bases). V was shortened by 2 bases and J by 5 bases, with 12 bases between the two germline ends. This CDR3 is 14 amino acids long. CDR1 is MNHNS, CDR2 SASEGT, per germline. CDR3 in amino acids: CASSEMKDRTEAFF. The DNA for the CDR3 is TGTGCCAGCAGTGAAATGAAGGACAGAACTGAAGCTTTCTTT.

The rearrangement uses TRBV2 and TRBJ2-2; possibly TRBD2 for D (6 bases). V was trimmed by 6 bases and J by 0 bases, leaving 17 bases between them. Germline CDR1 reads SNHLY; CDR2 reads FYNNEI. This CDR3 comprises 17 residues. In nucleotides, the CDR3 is TGTGCCAGCAGGGCCCTCGGGTGGGGGGCGAACACCGGGGAGCTGTTTTTT. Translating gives CASRALGWGANTGELFF.

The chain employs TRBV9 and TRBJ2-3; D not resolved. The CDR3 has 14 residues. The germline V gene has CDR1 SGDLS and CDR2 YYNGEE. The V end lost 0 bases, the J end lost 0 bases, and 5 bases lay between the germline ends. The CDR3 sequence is CASSVAGSTDTQYF. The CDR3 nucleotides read TGTGCCAGCAGCGTAGCTGGTAGCACAGATACGCAGTATTTT.

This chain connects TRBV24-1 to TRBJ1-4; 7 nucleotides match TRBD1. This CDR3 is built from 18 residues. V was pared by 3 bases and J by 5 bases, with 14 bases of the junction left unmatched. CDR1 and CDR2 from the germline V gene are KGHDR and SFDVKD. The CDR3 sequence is CATSDQRDSGSGNEKLFF. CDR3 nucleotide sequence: TGTGCCACCAGTGATCAAAGGGACAGCGGCTCGGGGAATGAAAAACTGTTTTTT.

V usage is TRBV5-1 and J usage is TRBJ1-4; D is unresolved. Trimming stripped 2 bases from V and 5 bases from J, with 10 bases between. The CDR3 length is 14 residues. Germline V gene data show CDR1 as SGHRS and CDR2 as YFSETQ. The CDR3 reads CASSFETPNEKLFF. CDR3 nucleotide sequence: TGCGCCAGCAGCTTTGAGACACCGAATGAAAAACTGTTTTTT.

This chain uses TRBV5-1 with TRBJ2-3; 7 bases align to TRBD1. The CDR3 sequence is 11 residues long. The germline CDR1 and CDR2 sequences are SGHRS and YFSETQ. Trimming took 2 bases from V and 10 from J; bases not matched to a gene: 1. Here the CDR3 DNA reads TGCGCCAGCAGCTTCGGACAGGCGCAGTATTTT. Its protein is CASSFGQAQYF.

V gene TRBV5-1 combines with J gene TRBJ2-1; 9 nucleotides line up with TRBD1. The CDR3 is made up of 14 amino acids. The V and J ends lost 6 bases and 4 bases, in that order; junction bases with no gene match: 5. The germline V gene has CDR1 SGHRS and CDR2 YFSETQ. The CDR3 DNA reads TGCGCCAGCACCTACAGGGGGCAGTACAATGAGCAGTTCTTC. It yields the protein CASTYRGQYNEQFF.

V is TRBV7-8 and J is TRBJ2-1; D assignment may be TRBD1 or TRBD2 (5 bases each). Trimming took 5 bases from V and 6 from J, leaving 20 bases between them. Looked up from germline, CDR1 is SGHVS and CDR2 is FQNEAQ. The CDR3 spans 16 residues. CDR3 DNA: TGTGCCAGCAGCACCCGAGGGACCCAGCCGGGCAATGAGCAGTTCTTC. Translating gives CASSTRGTQPGNEQFF.

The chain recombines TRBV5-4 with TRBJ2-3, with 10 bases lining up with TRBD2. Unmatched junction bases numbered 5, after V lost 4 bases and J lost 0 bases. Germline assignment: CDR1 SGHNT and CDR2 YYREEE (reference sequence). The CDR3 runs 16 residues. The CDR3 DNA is TGTGCCAGCAGCCTTCAAGCGGGAGGGAGCACAGATACGCAGTATTTT. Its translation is CASSLQAGGSTDTQYF.

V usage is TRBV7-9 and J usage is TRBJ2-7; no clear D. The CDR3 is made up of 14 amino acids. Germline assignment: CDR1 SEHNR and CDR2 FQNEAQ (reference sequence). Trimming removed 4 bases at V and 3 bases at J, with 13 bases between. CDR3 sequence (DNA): TGTGCCAGCAGCTCGAGACAAGGTAACTACGAGCAGTACTTC. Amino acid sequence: CASSSRQGNYEQYF.

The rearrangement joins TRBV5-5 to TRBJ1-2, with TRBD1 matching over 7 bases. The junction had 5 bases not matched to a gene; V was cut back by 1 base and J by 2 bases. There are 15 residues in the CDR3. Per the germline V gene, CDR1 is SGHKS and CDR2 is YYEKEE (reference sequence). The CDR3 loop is CASSLNRGENYGYTF. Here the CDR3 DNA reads TGTGCCAGCAGCTTGAACAGGGGCGAGAACTATGGCTACACCTTC.

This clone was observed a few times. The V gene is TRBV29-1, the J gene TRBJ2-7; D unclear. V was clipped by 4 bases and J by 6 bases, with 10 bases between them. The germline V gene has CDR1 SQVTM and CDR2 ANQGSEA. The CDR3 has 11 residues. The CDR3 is CSVALFGEQYF. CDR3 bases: TGCAGCGTTGCCTTGTTTGGCGAGCAGTACTTC.

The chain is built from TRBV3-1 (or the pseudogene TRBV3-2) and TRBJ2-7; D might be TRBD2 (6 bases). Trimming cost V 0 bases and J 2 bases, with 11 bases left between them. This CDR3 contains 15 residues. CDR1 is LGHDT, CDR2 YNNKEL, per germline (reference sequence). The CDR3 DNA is TGTGCCAGCAGCCAAGATTATGGCGGGGCCTACGAGCAGTACTTC. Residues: CASSQDYGGAYEQYF.

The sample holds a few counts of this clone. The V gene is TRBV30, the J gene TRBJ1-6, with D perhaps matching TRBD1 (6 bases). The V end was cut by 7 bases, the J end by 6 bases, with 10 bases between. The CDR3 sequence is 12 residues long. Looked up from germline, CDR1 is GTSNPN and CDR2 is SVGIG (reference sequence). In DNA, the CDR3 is TGTGCCTACGGACAGATTAATTCACCCCTCCACTTT. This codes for CAYGQINSPLHF.

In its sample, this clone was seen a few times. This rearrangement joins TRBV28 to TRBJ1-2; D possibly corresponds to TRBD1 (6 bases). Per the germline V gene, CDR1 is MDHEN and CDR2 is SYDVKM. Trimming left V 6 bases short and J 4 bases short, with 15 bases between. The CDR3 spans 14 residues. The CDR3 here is CASSTGNPGYGYTF. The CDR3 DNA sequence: TGTGCCAGCAGCACAGGGAACCCTGGCTATGGCTACACCTTC.

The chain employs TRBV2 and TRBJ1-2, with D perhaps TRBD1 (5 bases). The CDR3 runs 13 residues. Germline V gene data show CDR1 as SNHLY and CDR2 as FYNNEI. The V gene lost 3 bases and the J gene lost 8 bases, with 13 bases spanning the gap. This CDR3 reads CASSETQRGGYTF. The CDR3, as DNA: TGTGCCAGCAGTGAGACGCAGAGGGGCGGCTACACCTTC.

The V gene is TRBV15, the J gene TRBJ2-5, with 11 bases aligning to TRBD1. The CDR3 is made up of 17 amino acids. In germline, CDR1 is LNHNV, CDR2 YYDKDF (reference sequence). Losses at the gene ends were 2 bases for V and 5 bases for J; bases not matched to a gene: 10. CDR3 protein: CATSRSPGQGAGETQYF. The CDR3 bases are TGTGCCACCAGCAGATCACCCGGACAGGGGGCTGGGGAGACCCAGTACTTC.

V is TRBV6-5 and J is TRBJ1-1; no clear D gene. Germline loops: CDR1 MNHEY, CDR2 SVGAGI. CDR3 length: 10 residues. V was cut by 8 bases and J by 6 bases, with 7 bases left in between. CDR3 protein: CASSEAEAFF. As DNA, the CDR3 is TGTGCCAGCTCCGAGGCTGAAGCTTTCTTT.

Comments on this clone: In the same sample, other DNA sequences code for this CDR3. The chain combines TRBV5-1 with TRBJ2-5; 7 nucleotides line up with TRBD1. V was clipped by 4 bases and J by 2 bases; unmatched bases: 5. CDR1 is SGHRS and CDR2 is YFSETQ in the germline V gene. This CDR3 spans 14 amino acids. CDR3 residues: CASSLGTVQETQYF. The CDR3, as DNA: TGCGCCAGCAGCCTGGGGACAGTTCAAGAGACCCAGTACTTC.

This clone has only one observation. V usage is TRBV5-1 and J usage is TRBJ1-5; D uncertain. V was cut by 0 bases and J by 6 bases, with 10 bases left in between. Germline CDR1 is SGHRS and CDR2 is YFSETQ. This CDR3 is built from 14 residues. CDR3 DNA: TGCGCCAGCAGCTTGGAAGGGCTACCTCAGCCCCAGCATTTT. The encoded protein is CASSLEGLPQPQHF. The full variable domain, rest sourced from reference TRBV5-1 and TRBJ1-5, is KAGVTQTPRYLIKTRGQQVTLSCSPISGHRSVSWYQQTPGQGLQFLFEYFSETQRNKGNFPGRFSGRQFSNSRSEMNVSTLELGDSALYLCASSLEGLPQPQHFGDGTRLSIL.

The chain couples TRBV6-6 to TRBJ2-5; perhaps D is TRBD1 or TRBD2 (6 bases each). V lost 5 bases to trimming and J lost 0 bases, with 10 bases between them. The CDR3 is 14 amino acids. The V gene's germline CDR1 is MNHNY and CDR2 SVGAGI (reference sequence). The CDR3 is CASSVGGNQETQYF. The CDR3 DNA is TGTGCCAGCAGTGTGGGGGGCAACCAAGAGACCCAGTACTTC.

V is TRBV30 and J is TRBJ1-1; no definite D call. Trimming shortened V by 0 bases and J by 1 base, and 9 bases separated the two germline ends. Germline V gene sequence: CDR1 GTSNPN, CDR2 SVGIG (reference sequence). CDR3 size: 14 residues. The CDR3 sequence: CAWSVTSRNTEAFF. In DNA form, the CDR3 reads TGTGCCTGGAGTGTGACGAGCCGGAACACTGAAGCTTTCTTT.

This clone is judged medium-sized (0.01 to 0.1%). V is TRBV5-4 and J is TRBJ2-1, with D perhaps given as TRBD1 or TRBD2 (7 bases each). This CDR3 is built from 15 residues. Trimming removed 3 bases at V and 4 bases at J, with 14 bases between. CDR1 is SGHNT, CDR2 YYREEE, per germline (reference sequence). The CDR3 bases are TGTGCCAGCAGCTCCGCAGGGGGAGGGTACAATGAGCAGTTCTTC. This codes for CASSSAGGGYNEQFF.

The CDR3 spells CASSEKRTSGGNFYEQYF. The DNA for the CDR3 is TGTGCCAGCAGCGAGAAACGCACTAGCGGGGGCAATTTCTACGAGCAGTACTTC. The chain is built from TRBV5-4 and TRBJ2-7, with 11 bases lining up with TRBD2. V lost 4 bases to trimming and J lost 3 bases; unmatched junction nucleotides: 15. Per germline, CDR1 SGHNT and CDR2 YYREEE (reference sequence). The CDR3 has 18 residues.

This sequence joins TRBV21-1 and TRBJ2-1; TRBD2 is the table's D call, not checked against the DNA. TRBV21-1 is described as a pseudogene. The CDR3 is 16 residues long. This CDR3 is CASSNREAGAYNEQFF. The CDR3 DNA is TGTGCCAGCAGCAATCGGGAGGCGGGGGCCTACAATGAGCAGTTCTTC.

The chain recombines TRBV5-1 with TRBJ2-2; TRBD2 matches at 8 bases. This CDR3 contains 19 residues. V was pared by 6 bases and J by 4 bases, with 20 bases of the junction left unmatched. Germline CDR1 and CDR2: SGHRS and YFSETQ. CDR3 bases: TGCGCCAGCACTCCGGGACAACCGGGGGGGCGACTGAGCACCGGGGAGCTGTTTTTT. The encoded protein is CASTPGQPGGRLSTGELFF.

The CDR3 DNA is TGCGCCAGCAGCCAAGAAGTGGGGGTTCAGAACTATGGCTACACCTTC. This translates into CASSQEVGVQNYGYTF. The rearrangement links TRBV4-1 to TRBJ1-2; D is possibly TRBD1 (5 bases). The CDR3 has 16 amino acids. The germline V and J ends were trimmed by 0 bases and 2 bases, with 13 bases remaining between them. CDR1 is MGHRA, CDR2 YSYEKL, per germline.

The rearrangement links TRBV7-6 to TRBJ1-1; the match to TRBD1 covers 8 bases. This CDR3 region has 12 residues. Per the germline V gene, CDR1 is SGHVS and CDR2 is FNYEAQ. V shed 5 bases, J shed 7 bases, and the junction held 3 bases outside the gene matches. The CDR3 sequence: CASSPGGGEAFF. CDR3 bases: TGTGCCAGCAGCCCAGGGGGCGGTGAAGCTTTCTTT.

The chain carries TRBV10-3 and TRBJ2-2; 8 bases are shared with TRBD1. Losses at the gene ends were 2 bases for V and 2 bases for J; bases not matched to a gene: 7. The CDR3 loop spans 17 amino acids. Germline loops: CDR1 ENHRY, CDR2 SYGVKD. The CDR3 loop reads CAISELSGGINTGELFF. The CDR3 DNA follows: TGTGCCATCAGTGAGCTATCAGGGGGCATCAACACCGGGGAGCTGTTTTTT.

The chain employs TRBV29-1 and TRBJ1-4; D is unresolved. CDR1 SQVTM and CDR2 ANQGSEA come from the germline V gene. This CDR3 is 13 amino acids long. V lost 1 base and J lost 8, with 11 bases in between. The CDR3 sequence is CSVEVSVGEKLFF. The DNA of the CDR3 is TGCAGCGTTGAAGTATCCGTGGGGGAAAAACTGTTTTTT.

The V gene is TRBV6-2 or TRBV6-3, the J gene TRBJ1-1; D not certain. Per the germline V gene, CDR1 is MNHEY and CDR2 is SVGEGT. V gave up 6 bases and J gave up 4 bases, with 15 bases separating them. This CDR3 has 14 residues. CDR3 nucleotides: TGTGCCAGCAGCGTGCCTTTACCGGGCACTGAAGCTTTCTTT. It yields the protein CASSVPLPGTEAFF.

CDR3 loop: CASSYSRPTSPYEQYF. As DNA, the CDR3 is TGTGCCAGCAGTTACTCGAGGCCGACAAGTCCCTACGAGCAGTACTTC. The V call is TRBV6-5, the J call TRBJ2-7, with D uncertain. The CDR3 loop spans 16 amino acids. CDR1 and CDR2 from the germline V gene are MNHEY and SVGAGI. The V end lost 0 bases, the J end lost 2 bases, and 14 bases lay between the germline ends.